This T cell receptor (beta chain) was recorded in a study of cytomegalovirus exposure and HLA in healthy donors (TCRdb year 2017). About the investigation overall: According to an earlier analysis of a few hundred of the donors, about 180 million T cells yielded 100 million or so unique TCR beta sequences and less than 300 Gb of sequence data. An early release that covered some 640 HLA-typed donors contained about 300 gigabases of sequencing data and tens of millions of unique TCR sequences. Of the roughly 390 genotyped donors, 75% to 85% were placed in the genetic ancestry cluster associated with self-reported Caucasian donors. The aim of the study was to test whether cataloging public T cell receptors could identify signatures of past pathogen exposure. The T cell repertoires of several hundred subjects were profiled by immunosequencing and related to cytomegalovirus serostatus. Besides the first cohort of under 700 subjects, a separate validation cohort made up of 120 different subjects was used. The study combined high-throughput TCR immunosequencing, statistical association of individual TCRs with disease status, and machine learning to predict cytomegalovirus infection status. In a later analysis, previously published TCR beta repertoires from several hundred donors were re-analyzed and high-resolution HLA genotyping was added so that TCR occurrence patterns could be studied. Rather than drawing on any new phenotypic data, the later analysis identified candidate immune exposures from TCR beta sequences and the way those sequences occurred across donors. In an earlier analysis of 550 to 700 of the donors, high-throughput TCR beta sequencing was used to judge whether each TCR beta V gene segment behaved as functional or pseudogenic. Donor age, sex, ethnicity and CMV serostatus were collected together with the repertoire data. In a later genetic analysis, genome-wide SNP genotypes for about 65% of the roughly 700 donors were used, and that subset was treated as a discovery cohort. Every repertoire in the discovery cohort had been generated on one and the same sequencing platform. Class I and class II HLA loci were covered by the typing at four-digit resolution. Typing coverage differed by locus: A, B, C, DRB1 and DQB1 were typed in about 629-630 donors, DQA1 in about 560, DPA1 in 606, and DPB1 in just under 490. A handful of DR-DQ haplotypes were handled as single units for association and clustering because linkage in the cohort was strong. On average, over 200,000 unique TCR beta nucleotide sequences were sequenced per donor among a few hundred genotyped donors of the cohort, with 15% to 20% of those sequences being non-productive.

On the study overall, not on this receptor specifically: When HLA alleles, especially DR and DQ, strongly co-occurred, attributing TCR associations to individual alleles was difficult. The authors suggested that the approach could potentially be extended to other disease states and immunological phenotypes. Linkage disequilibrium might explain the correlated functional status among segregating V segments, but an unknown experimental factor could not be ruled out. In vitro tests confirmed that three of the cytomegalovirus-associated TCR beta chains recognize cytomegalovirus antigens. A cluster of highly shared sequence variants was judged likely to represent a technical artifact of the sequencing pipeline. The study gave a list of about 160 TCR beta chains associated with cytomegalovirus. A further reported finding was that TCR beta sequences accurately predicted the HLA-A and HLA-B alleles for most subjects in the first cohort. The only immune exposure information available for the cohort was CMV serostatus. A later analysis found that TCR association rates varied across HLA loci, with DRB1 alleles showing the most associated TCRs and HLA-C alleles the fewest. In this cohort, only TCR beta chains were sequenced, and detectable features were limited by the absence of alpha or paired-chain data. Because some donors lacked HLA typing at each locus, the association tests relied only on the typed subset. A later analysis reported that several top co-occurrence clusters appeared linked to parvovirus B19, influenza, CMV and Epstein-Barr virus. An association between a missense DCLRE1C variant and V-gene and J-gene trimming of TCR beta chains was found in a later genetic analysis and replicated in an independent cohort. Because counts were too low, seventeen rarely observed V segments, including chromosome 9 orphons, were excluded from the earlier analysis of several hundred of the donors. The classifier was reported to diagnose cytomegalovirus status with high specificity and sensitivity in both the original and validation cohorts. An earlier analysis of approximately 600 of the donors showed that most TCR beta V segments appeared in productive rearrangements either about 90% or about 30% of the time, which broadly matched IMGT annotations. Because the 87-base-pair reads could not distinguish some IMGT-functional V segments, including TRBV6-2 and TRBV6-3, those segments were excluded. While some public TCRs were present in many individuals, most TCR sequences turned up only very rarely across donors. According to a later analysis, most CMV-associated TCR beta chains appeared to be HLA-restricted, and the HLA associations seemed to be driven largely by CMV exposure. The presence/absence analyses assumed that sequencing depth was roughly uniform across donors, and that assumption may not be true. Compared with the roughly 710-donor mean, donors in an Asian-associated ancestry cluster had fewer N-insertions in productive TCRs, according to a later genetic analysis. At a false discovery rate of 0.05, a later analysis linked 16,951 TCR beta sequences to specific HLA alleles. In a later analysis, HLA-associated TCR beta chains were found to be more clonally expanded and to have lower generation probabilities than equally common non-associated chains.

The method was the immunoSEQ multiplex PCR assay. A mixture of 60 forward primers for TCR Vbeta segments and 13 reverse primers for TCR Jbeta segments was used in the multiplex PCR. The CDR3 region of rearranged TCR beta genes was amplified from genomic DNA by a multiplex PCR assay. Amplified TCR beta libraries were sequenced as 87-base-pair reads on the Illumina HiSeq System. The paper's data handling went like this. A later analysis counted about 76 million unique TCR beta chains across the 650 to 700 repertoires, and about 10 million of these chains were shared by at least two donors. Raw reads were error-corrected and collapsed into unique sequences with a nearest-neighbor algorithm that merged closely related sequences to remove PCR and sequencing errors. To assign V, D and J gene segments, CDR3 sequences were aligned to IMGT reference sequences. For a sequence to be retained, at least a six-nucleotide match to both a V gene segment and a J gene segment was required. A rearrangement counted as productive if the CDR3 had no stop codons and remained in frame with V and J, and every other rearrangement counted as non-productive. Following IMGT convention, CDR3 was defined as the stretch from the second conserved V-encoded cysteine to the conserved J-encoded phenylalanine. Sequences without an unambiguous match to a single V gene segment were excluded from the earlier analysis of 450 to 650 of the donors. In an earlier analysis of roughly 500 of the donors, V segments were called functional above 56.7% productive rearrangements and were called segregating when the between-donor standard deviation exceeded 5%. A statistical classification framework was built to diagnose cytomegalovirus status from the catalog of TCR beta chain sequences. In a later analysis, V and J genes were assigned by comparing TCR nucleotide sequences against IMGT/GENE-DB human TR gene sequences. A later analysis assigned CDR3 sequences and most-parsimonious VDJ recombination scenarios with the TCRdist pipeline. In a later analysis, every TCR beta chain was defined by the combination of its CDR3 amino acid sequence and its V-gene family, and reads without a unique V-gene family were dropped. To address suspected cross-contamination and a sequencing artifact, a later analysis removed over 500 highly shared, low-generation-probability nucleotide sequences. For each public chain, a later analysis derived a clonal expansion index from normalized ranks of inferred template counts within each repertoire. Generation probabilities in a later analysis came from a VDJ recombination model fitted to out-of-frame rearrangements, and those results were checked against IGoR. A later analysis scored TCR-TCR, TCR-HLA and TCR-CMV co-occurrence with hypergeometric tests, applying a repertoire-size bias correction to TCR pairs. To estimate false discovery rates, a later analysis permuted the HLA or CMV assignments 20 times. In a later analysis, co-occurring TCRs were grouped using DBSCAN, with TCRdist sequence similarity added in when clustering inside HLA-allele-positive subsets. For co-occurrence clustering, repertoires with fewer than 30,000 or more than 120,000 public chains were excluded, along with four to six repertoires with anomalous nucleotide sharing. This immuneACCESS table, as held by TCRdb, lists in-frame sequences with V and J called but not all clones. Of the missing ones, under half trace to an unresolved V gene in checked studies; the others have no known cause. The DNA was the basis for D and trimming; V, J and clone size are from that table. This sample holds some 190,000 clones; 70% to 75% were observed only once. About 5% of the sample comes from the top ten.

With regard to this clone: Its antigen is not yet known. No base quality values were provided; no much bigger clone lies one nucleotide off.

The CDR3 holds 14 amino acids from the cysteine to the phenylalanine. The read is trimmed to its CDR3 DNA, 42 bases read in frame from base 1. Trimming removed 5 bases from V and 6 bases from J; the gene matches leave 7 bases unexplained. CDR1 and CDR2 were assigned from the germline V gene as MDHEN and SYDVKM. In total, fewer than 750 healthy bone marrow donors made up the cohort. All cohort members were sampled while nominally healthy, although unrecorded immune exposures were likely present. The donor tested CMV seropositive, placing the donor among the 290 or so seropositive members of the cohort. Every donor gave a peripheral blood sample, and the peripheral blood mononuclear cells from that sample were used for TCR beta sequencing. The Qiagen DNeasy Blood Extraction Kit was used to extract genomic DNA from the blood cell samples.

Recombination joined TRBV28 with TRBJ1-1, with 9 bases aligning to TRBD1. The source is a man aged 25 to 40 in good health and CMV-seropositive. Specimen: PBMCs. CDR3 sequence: CASSPGQGTSEAFF. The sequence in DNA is TGTGCCAGCAGTCCAGGACAGGGGACATCTGAAGCTTTCTTT.